A single sample gave rise to the 22 T cell receptor beta chains below, sequenced in a study of shared T cell receptors in the human thymus. Sequencing was performed with immunoSEQ multiplex PCR; in TCRdb, only in-frame clones are kept and a portion is missing. Among just under 550,000 clones listed, around 82% were seen once. These data are also associated with another study on human thymus T cells.

The sample comprised thymocytes. These receptors came from a boy younger than two with a congenital heart defect.

This chain connects TRBV15 to TRBJ2-5, with D possibly matching TRBD1 (6 bases). Germline V gives CDR1 LNHNV, CDR2 YYDKDF (reference sequence). Between the trimmed V and J ends, which lost 1 base and 4 bases, there was a span of 19 bases. This CDR3 region has 17 residues. CDR3 sequence: CATSRVQRNRVRETQYF. CDR3 sequence (DNA): TGTGCCACCAGCAGAGTCCAGCGGAACAGGGTACGAGAGACCCAGTACTTC.

V gene TRBV4-3 combines with J gene TRBJ2-1, with 11 bases aligning to TRBD2. J lost 8 bases, V lost 1 base, and 19 bases had no gene match. Per germline, CDR1 LGHNA and CDR2 YSLEER. CDR3 size: 20 residues. The CDR3 bases are TGCGCCAGCAGCCAAGGTGGGACGGGAATAGCGGGAGGGCCGACGTATGAGCAGTTCTTC. Amino acids: CASSQGGTGIAGGPTYEQFF.

This clone was counted only a few times. The J gene is TRBJ2-7, the V gene TRBV18, with 10 bases matching TRBD1. CDR1 and CDR2 from the germline V gene are KGHSH and LQKENI. This CDR3 region has 14 residues. Trimming took 3 bases from V and 7 from J; bases not matched to a gene: 6. The CDR3 DNA is TGTGCCAGCTCACCCCGGGACAGGGGACGAGAGCAGTACTTC. Amino acids: CASSPRDRGREQYF.

The chain joins TRBV11-1 to TRBJ2-7, with TRBD2 matching over 14 bases. This CDR3 has 16 residues. Per the germline V gene, CDR1 is SGHAT and CDR2 is FQDESV (reference sequence). Unmatched junction bases numbered 11, after V lost 6 bases and J lost 7 bases. CDR3 sequence reads: CASSQRLAGGPGEQYF. CDR3 in DNA: TGTGCCAGCAGTCAACGACTAGCGGGAGGGCCAGGGGAGCAGTACTTC.

The rearrangement joins TRBV15 to TRBJ1-5; D is uncertain. CDR3 length equals 13 residues. CDR1 is LNHNV and CDR2 is YYDKDF in the germline V gene (reference sequence). Trimming took off 2 bases at V and 7 bases at J, with 9 bases between the two ends. CDR3 sequence reads: CATSRFEGQPQHF. CDR3 bases: TGTGCCACCAGCAGATTCGAGGGCCAGCCCCAGCATTTT. The entire variable domain, with the rest obtained from reference TRBV15 and TRBJ1-5, is as follows: DAMVIQNPRYQVTQFGKPVTLSCSQTLNHNVMYWYQQKSSQAPKLLFHYYDKDFNNEADTPDNFQSRRPNTSFCFLDIRSPGLGDTAMYLCATSRFEGQPQHFGDGTRLSIL.

The chain combines TRBV2 with TRBJ2-7, with D possibly matching TRBD2 (6 bases). V was pared by 6 bases and J by 4 bases, with 10 bases between. Germline values: CDR1 SNHLY, CDR2 FYNNEI. There are 12 residues in the CDR3. CDR3 coding DNA: TGTGCCAGCAGCCCGGAGGGATACGAGCAGTACTTC. Encoded protein: CASSPEGYEQYF.

This clone turned up a few times. The CDR3 sequence is CASSLGLAPYNEQFF. The CDR3 DNA reads as TGTGCCAGCAGCTTGGGCCTAGCGCCGTACAATGAGCAGTTCTTC. The rearrangement joins TRBV5-6 to TRBJ2-1; tentative D call: TRBD2 (6 bases). V gave up 0 bases and J gave up 4 bases, with 11 bases separating them. This CDR3 contains 15 residues. From germline, CDR1 is SGHDT and CDR2 YYEEEE.

This clone was found once. J is TRBJ2-1 and V is TRBV7-3, with 8 bases aligning to TRBD2. Germline trimming cut 5 bases from V and 7 bases from J; bases unmatched to any gene: 13. The CDR3 consists of 16 residues. Germline assignment: CDR1 SGHTA and CDR2 FQGTGA. CDR3 sequence (DNA): TGTGCCAGCAGCCGCCGGGCGGGAGGCCCTGGGAATGAGCAGTTCTTC. Translated: CASSRRAGGPGNEQFF. The full variable domain, its missing parts supplied by reference TRBV7-3 and TRBJ2-1, is GAGVSQTPSNKVTEKGKYVELRCDPISGHTALYWYRQSLGQGPEFLIYFQGTGAADDSGLPNDRFFAVRPEGSVSTLKIQRTERGDSAVYLCASSRRAGGPGNEQFFGPGTRLTVL.

V usage is TRBV10-2 and J usage is TRBJ1-4, with TRBD1 as a possible D gene (5 bases). The V end lost 1 base, the J end lost 6 bases, and 15 bases lay between the germline ends. The germline V gene has CDR1 WSHSY and CDR2 SAAADI. There are 16 residues in the CDR3. The DNA of the CDR3 is TGCGCCAGCAGTGAGTGGTACTGGACAAGAGATGAAAAACTGTTTTTT. It is translated as CASSEWYWTRDEKLFF.

A single count supports this clone. This sequence joins TRBV4-2 and TRBJ1-4; tentative D call: TRBD1 (5 bases). V was trimmed by 0 bases and J by 0 bases, leaving 14 bases between them. Germline assignment: CDR1 LGHNA and CDR2 YNFKEQ. The CDR3 has 18 residues. CDR3 DNA sequence: TGTGCCAGCAGCCAAGATAGGAGGGGAAAGGCAACTAATGAAAAACTGTTTTTT. The encoded protein is CASSQDRRGKATNEKLFF.

This chain joins TRBV11-2 and TRBJ1-1, with a possible D match to TRBD1 (5 bases). The CDR3 is made up of 11 amino acids. V lost 4 bases, J lost 10 bases, and 10 bases lay in between. Germline values: CDR1 SGHAT, CDR2 FQNNGV. CDR3 loop: CASSSQGVAFF. The DNA of the CDR3 is TGTGCCAGCAGCTCCCAGGGTGTAGCTTTCTTT.

This rearrangement joins TRBV21-1 to TRBJ2-1; the tabulated D call, TRBD2, remains unverified against the DNA. TRBV21-1 constitutes a pseudogene. This CDR3 region has 17 residues. The CDR3 sequence is CASSANSGSSSYNEQFF. CDR3 nucleotides: TGTGCCAGCAGCGCTAATAGCGGGAGTAGCTCCTACAATGAGCAGTTCTTC.

The CDR3 sequence: CASSVVETREINEQFF. The CDR3 DNA follows: TGTGCCAGCAGCGTAGTGGAGACAAGGGAGATCAATGAGCAGTTCTTC. V gene TRBV9 combines with J gene TRBJ2-1, with D perhaps matching TRBD2 (5 bases). Deletions cut 0 bases from V and 6 bases from J, with 16 bases between. Germline values: CDR1 SGDLS, CDR2 YYNGEE. The CDR3 sequence is 16 residues long.

The chain combines TRBV4-2 with TRBJ2-1; TRBD2 matches 8 bases. CDR3 length equals 19 residues. Germline V lookup: CDR1 LGHNA, CDR2 YNFKEQ. The V segment lost 0 bases and the J segment 5 bases; nucleotides outside the gene matches: 15. As DNA, the CDR3 is TGTGCCAGCAGCCAAGATTGGCGAAGGAGCGGGAGAAGGGACAATGAGCAGTTCTTC. Protein: CASSQDWRRSGRRDNEQFF.

The chain carries TRBV4-1 and TRBJ1-3; D call uncertain. The CDR3 runs to 12 residues. V lost 1 base to trimming and J lost 9 bases, with 7 bases between them. CDR1 and CDR2 (germline): MGHRA, YSYEKL. CDR3 DNA: TGCGCCAGCAGCCAAGTTGGGAGCACCATATATTTT. Its protein product is CASSQVGSTIYF.

The chain has TRBV7-8 and TRBJ2-1, with 12 nucleotides matching TRBD2. Germline values: CDR1 SGHVS, CDR2 FQNEAQ. CDR3 length equals 15 residues. The J segment lost 6 bases and the V segment lost 5 bases, leaving 5 bases of the junction unmatched. CDR3 residues: CASSLSSGRANEQFF. CDR3 nucleotides: TGTGCCAGCAGCCTATCTAGCGGGAGGGCCAATGAGCAGTTCTTC.

V gene TRBV5-8 combines with J gene TRBJ2-7; D is possibly TRBD2 (5 bases). Germline values: CDR1 SGHTS, CDR2 YDEGEE. The V end lost 1 base, the J end lost 5 bases, and 19 bases lay between the germline ends. The CDR3 contains 16 residues. CDR3 nucleotides: TGTGCCAGCAGCTTGCTGTCGGGGAGCTGGACCCACGAGCAGTACTTC. This gives the protein CASSLLSGSWTHEQYF.

The V and J genes are TRBV28 and TRBJ2-7, with 8 bases that match TRBD2. Germline CDR1 and CDR2: MDHEN and SYDVKM. The CDR3 runs 18 residues. With 7 bases clipped from V and 5 bases from J, the junction kept 22 bases outside the gene matches. The CDR3 DNA is TGTGCCAGCACCAGGGGCCTAGCGGGTAATGGGAAGGACGACGAGCAGTACTTC. Translation gives CASTRGLAGNGKDDEQYF.

The rearrangement links TRBV7-2 to TRBJ2-5; TRBD1 aligns across 7 bases. Germline values: CDR1 SGHTA, CDR2 FQGNSA. This CDR3 spans 17 amino acids. V was clipped by 2 bases and J by 0 bases; unmatched bases: 9. The CDR3 DNA follows: TGTGCCAGCAGCTTACAACAGGGGAACGACGACCAAGAGACCCAGTACTTC. Amino acid sequence: CASSLQQGNDDQETQYF.

V usage is TRBV9 and J usage is TRBJ1-4; 8 nucleotides line up with TRBD1. CDR1 is SGDLS, CDR2 YYNGEE, per germline. After removal of 0 bases from V and 2 bases from J, the junction contained 3 bases not matched to a gene. This CDR3 spans 16 amino acids. The CDR3 protein is CASSVGQGATNEKLFF. The CDR3 DNA follows: TGTGCCAGCAGCGTAGGTCAGGGGGCGACTAATGAAAAACTGTTTTTT.

CDR3 protein: CASSFLLTGTSGRATEFF. CDR3 sequence (DNA): TGTGCCAGCAGTTTCCTTCTTACCGGGACTAGCGGGAGGGCCACTGAGTTCTTC. The chain carries TRBV27 and TRBJ2-1, with 16 bases matching TRBD2. J lost 14 bases, V lost 3 bases, and 16 bases had no gene match. From germline, CDR1 is MNHEY and CDR2 SMNVEV (reference sequence). The CDR3 totals 18 residues.

The V gene is TRBV2, the J gene TRBJ2-7; no clear D gene. The length of the CDR3 is 12 residues. V shed 4 bases and J shed 3 bases, with 7 bases lying between them. Germline CDR1 is SNHLY and CDR2 is FYNNEI. The CDR3 loop reads CASSGPFYEQYF. DNA of the CDR3: TGTGCCAGCAGTGGGCCATTCTACGAGCAGTACTTC.